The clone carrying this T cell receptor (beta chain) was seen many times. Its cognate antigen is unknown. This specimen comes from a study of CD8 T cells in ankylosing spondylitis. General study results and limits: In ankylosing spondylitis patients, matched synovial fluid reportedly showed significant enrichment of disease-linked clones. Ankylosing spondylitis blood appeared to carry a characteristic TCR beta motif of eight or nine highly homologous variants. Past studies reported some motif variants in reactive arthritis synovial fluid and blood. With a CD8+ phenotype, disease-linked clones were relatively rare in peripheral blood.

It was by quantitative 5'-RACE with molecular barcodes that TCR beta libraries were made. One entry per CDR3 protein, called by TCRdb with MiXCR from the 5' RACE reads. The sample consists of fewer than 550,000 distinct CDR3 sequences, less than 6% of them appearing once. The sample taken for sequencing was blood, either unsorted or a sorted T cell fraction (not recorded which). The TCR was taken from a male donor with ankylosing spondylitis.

The CDR3 DNA sequence: TGCGCCAGCAGCTTTGGAGGCCAGAATGAGCAGTTCTTC. Protein sequence: CASSFGGQNEQFF. This chain links TRBV5-1 with TRBJ2-1, with D maybe TRBD2 (5 bases). CDR3 length: 13 residues. The germline V and J ends were trimmed by 2 bases and 7 bases, with 10 bases remaining between them. Germline V gene lookup returns CDR1 SGHRS and CDR2 YFSETQ.